The 15 T cell receptor beta chains reported below all come from one sample, sequenced in a study of response to subunit inactivated influenza vaccine. Each CDR3 protein gets one entry after TCRdb re-called the RT-PCR reads with MiXCR. The data show hundreds of thousands of distinct CDR3 sequences, with 12% to 15% seen just once and 7.5% to 8% held by the top ten. Sequenced material: PBMCs from blood, taken 14 to 15 days before vaccination. These receptor sequences come from a man between 45 and 60 years old who received an inactivated influenza vaccine.

Only a few counts were recorded for this clonotype. The chain uses TRBV9 and TRBJ2-1; TRBD2 matches at 7 bases. The CDR3 sequence is 13 residues long. Germline assignment: CDR1 SGDLS and CDR2 YYNGEE. V shed 1 base, J shed 9 bases, and the junction held 4 bases outside the gene matches. CDR3 coding DNA: TGTGCCAGCAGCGTATTTAGGGAGGGTGAGCAGTTCTTC. This translates into CASSVFREGEQFF.

The sample holds a few counts of this clonotype. The chain joins TRBV2 to TRBJ1-6, with 7 bases identical to TRBD1. The germline CDR1 and CDR2 sequences are SNHLY and FYNNEI. V shed 4 bases, J shed 5 bases, and the junction held 2 bases outside the gene matches. The CDR3 consists of 14 residues. The CDR3 spells CASSVTGNNSPLHF. The CDR3 DNA reads TGTGCCAGCAGTGTGACAGGGAATAATTCACCCCTCCACTTT.

This clonotype appeared many times. The genes are TRBV28 and TRBJ2-3; no firm D call. This CDR3 contains 13 residues. Trimming removed 3 bases at V and 2 bases at J, with 6 bases between. Germline V gene sequence: CDR1 MDHEN, CDR2 SYDVKM. The CDR3 here is CASSLRLTDTQYF. Written as DNA, the CDR3 is TGTGCCAGCAGTTTGAGGCTCACAGATACGCAGTATTTT. Full variable domain (missing parts from reference TRBV28 and TRBJ2-3): DVKVTQSSRYLVKRTGEKVFLECVQDMDHENMFWYRQDPGLGLRLIYFSYDVKMKEKGDIPEGYSVSREKKERFSLILESASTNQTSMYLCASSLRLTDTQYFGPGTRLTVL.

V gene TRBV19 combines with J gene TRBJ1-5; perhaps TRBD1 as D (5 bases). There are 14 residues in the CDR3. Trimming stripped 7 bases from V and 0 bases from J, with 10 bases between. In germline, CDR1 is LNHDA, CDR2 SQIVND (reference sequence). The CDR3 nucleotides read TGTGCCAGTAACCAGGGATTTAGCAATCAGCCCCAGCATTTT. Its protein is CASNQGFSNQPQHF.

This sequence joins TRBV5-4 and TRBJ2-1; 12 bases align to TRBD2. Per the germline V gene, CDR1 is SGHNT and CDR2 is YYREEE (reference sequence). The CDR3 length is 15 residues. V trimming: 5 bases; J trimming: 9 bases; junction bases outside the gene matches: 9. The CDR3 DNA follows: TGTGCCAGCAGGGATCCTAGCGGGGGGGCCCTTGAGCAGTTCTTC. It yields the protein CASRDPSGGALEQFF.

The chain carries TRBV12-3 or TRBV12-4 and TRBJ2-3; possible D gene TRBD1, 6 bases. This CDR3 comprises 16 residues. The V and J ends lost 3 bases and 1 base respectively, with 14 bases between them. CDR3 residues: CASSFLVGAGTDTQYF. CDR3 nucleotides: TGTGCCAGCAGTTTTTTGGTGGGGGCGGGCACAGATACGCAGTATTTT.

The J gene is TRBJ2-1, the V gene TRBV12-3 or TRBV12-4, with 12 bases lining up with TRBD2. CDR3 size: 16 residues. V lost 6 bases and J lost 2; bases outside the gene matches: 5. The CDR3 spells CASSLRTSGTYNEQFF. The DNA of the CDR3 is TGTGCCAGCAGCCTCCGGACTAGCGGGACCTACAATGAGCAGTTCTTC.

The sample holds many counts of this clonotype. V gene TRBV29-1 combines with J gene TRBJ2-5, with D perhaps TRBD1 (5 bases). The ends were cut back, 6 bases at V and 2 bases at J, with 13 bases in the middle. The CDR3 extends over 13 amino acids. Germline values: CDR1 SQVTM, CDR2 ANQGSEA. This CDR3 reads CSVRDRIQETQYF. The CDR3 nucleotides read TGCAGCGTCAGGGATAGAATACAAGAGACCCAGTACTTC.

A single count supports this clonotype. A much larger clone differs by one base, so this may be a read error. V is TRBV20-1 and J is TRBJ2-1, with a weak D call TRBD2 (6 bases). This CDR3 contains 16 residues. Germline loops: CDR1 DFQATT, CDR2 SNEGSKA (reference sequence). CDR3 coding DNA: TGCTGTGCTAGAGATTTTGAGGGAGGACCCTACAATGAGCAGTTCTTC. It translates to CCARDFEGGPYNEQFF.

This clonotype was seen many times. The V and J genes are TRBV27 and TRBJ2-5; TRBD1 is a possible D gene (6 bases). This CDR3 comprises 16 residues. The V and J ends lost 5 bases and 1 base respectively, with 17 bases between them. Germline CDR1 and CDR2: MNHEY and SMNVEV (reference sequence). CDR3 coding DNA: TGTGCCAGCAGTAGGGGGTTCGGCAGGTCCCAAGAGACCCAGTACTTC. Protein sequence: CASSRGFGRSQETQYF.

A note on this clonotype: Compared with germline, one end of the junction differs, possibly owing to a read error. The genes are TRBV5-1 and TRBJ2-2, with 16 bases identical to TRBD2. Per germline, CDR1 SGHRS and CDR2 YFSETQ. The CDR3 has 20 residues. The CDR3 DNA is TGCGCCAGCGGCTTGAGACCGGGACTAGCGGGGGGGCCCACCACCGGGGAGCTGTTTTTT. Translated, it gives CASGLRPGLAGGPTTGELFF.

This chain connects TRBV12-3 or TRBV12-4 to TRBJ2-2; the D gene is possibly TRBD2 (5 bases). With 4 bases removed from V and 6 bases from J, the gap between germline ends came to 9 bases. The CDR3 extends over 13 amino acids. CDR3 sequence: CASSSDFAGELFF. The CDR3 region has the DNA TGTGCCAGCAGTTCGGACTTTGCCGGGGAGCTGTTTTTT.

The chain combines TRBV4-2 with TRBJ2-3; D remains unclear. Per the germline V gene, CDR1 is LGHNA and CDR2 is YNFKEQ. V lost 1 base and J 1 base, leaving 6 bases between the germline ends. The CDR3 has 14 amino acids. The CDR3 region is CASSQVSRTDTQYF. CDR3 DNA sequence: TGTGCCAGCAGCCAAGTTTCTCGCACAGATACGCAGTATTTT.

This clonotype was counted at least ten times. The gene calls are TRBV3-1 and TRBJ2-1; possible D gene TRBD2, 6 bases. Looked up from germline, CDR1 is LGHDT and CDR2 is YNNKEL (reference sequence). V was cut by 4 bases and J by 0 bases, with 10 bases left in between. The length of the CDR3 is 15 residues. The CDR3 DNA sequence: TGTGCCAGCAGCCCCGGGGGTTTCTCCTACAATGAGCAGTTCTTC. Protein sequence: CASSPGGFSYNEQFF.

The chain is built from TRBV12-3 or TRBV12-4 and TRBJ1-6; 9 bases align to TRBD1. The trim removed 6 bases at V and 7 bases at J, leaving 10 bases unmatched. The CDR3 covers 16 residues. The DNA of the CDR3 is TGTGCCAGCAGCCCCGACAGGGGGGTTAAGAATTCACCCCTCCACTTT. Translation gives CASSPDRGVKNSPLHF.